This record looks at one T cell receptor beta chain sequence and its context. This record comes from a study of blood T cell repertoires in COVID-19. TCRdb's table, derived via immunoSEQ multiplex PCR, lists solely in-frame clones and lacks some. The sample shows a few hundred thousand clones, 90% of them seen only once. In terms of age and location, participants ranged from roughly 18 to 100 years and lived in about 25 US areas. Cohorts were assigned according to the clinical history that participants reported. V lost 6 bases and J lost 7, with 19 bases in between. The CDR3 contains 14 residues. Germline lookup yields CDR1 SQVTM and CDR2 ANQGSEA.

Sequenced input: PBMCs or T cells enriched from blood (not recorded which). The TCR was taken from a woman younger than 35 with acute COVID-19. The rearrangement uses TRBV29-1 and TRBJ2-1, with D maybe TRBD2 (6 bases). The chain's CDR3 is CSVVGGDPWNEQFF. The CDR3 DNA follows: TGCAGCGTAGTGGGGGGTGACCCTTGGAATGAGCAGTTCTTC.